The 13 T cell receptor beta chains in this list originate from one sample, sequenced in a study of untreated major depressive disorder. Repertoires were generated with immunoSEQ multiplex PCR, while TCRdb's copy carries only in-frame clones and drops some. The sample holds about 18,000 clones, 85% to 90% seen once. The sample was CD4+ T cells from PBMCs. The receptor set was obtained from a woman in her twenties or thirties in good health.

The chain links TRBV2 to TRBJ2-5, with D maybe TRBD2 (5 bases). This CDR3 comprises 11 residues. Germline assignment: CDR1 SNHLY and CDR2 FYNNEI. Deletions cut 5 bases from V and 7 bases from J, with 8 bases between. The CDR3, as DNA: TGTGCCAGCAGTCCCGAGGGGACCCAGTACTTC. Translating gives CASSPEGTQYF.

This chain joins TRBV5-6 and TRBJ2-2, with 10 positions matching TRBD1. The CDR3 length is 14 residues. J lost 7 bases, V lost 6 bases, and 6 bases had no gene match. Per germline, CDR1 SGHDT and CDR2 YYEEEE. CDR3 loop: CASIRDRGSGELFF. For the CDR3, the DNA is TGTGCCAGCATCCGGGACAGGGGCAGCGGGGAGCTGTTTTTT.

The rearrangement uses TRBV29-1 and TRBJ2-5; D may be TRBD2 (5 bases). Trimming shortened V by 6 bases and J by 2 bases, and 10 bases separated the two germline ends. This CDR3 has 12 residues. Looked up from germline, CDR1 is SQVTM and CDR2 is ANQGSEA. CDR3 region: CSVGENQETQYF. CDR3 nucleotides: TGCAGCGTCGGGGAAAATCAAGAGACCCAGTACTTC. The full variable domain, completed using reference TRBV29-1 and TRBJ2-5, is SAVISQKPSRDICQRGTSLTIQCQVDSQVTMMFWYRQQPGQSLTLIATANQGSEATYESGFVIDKFPISRPNLTFSTLTVSNMSPEDSSIYLCSVGENQETQYFGPGTRLLVL.

This chain uses TRBV2 with TRBJ2-1; D perhaps matches TRBD2 (5 bases). V was clipped by 7 bases and J by 9 bases, with 19 bases between them. CDR1 and CDR2 (germline): SNHLY, FYNNEI. There are 14 residues in the CDR3. Here the CDR3 reads CASNEGVTVGEQFF. CDR3 coding DNA: TGTGCCAGCAATGAGGGAGTCACGGTGGGTGAGCAGTTCTTC.

The chain has TRBV4-3 and TRBJ2-5; D perhaps matches TRBD2 (7 bases). Germline V lookup: CDR1 LGHNA, CDR2 YSLEER. The CDR3 has 17 amino acids. V shed 0 bases and J shed 2 bases, with 16 bases lying between them. CDR3 sequence (DNA): TGCGCCAGCAGCCAAGATCTTATCGGGGGGCCTCAAGAGACCCAGTACTTC. As protein: CASSQDLIGGPQETQYF.

The genes are TRBV28 and TRBJ2-7, with 7 positions matching TRBD1. V lost 4 bases, J lost 5 bases, and 8 bases stayed unmatched. The germline V gene encodes CDR1 MDHEN and CDR2 SYDVKM. This CDR3 has 14 residues. The CDR3, as DNA: TGTGCCAGCAGTTACCCACAGGGGAGCCACGAGCAGTACTTC. Translation: CASSYPQGSHEQYF.

This clone was detected a few times. V usage is TRBV10-3 and J usage is TRBJ2-7, with D tentatively TRBD1 (6 bases). The CDR3 contains 14 residues. V was trimmed by 6 bases and J by 6 bases, leaving 18 bases between them. CDR1 is ENHRY, CDR2 SYGVKD, per germline. The CDR3 sequence is CAIRMTGNIGEQYF. The CDR3 DNA is TGTGCCATCAGAATGACAGGTAATATCGGCGAGCAGTACTTC.

The chain has TRBV6-6 and TRBJ1-5, with TRBD1 matching 9 bases. Germline CDR1 and CDR2: MNHNY and SVGAGI (reference sequence). V was clipped by 6 bases and J by 3 bases; unmatched bases: 3. The CDR3 consists of 14 residues. The DNA of the CDR3 is TGTGCCAGCAGCCGGGACAGGGTCAATCAGCCCCAGCATTTT. It encodes CASSRDRVNQPQHF.

The CDR3, as DNA: TGTGCCAGCAGTCCGCCTCGGGGGAATAATTCACCCCTCCACTTT. It yields the protein CASSPPRGNNSPLHF. The rearrangement joins TRBV28 to TRBJ1-6; D may be TRBD1 (5 bases). Germline loops: CDR1 MDHEN, CDR2 SYDVKM. Trimming removed 5 bases from V and 5 bases from J, with 13 bases in between. The CDR3 runs to 15 residues.

This chain uses TRBV6-6 with TRBJ2-3; the D gene is possibly TRBD2 (5 bases). Germline lookup yields CDR1 MNHNY and CDR2 SVGAGI (reference sequence). Trimming pared 6 bases from V and 4 bases from J, leaving 8 bases between. The CDR3 runs to 12 residues. In DNA, the CDR3 is TGTGCCAGCAGCCCCGGGGCAGATACGCAGTATTTT. Residues: CASSPGADTQYF.

The chain employs TRBV18 and TRBJ2-4; D ambiguous. Germline CDR1 KGHSH, CDR2 LQKENI. V was clipped by 5 bases and J by 6 bases, with 8 bases between them. The CDR3 length is 12 residues. The CDR3 coding sequence is TGTGCCAGCTCAGCTGCAAGAAACATTCAGTACTTC. This translates into CASSAARNIQYF.

The V call is TRBV7-2, the J call TRBJ2-1; 10 nucleotides agree with TRBD2. V lost 1 base and J lost 7; bases outside the gene matches: 7. The germline gives CDR1 SGHTA, CDR2 FQGNSA. The CDR3 runs 16 residues. CDR3 region: CASSLDPSGRWNEQFF. In DNA, the CDR3 is TGTGCCAGCAGCTTAGATCCTAGCGGGAGATGGAATGAGCAGTTCTTC.

This clone has just a few counts. This chain connects TRBV5-1 to TRBJ2-3, with TRBD2 as a possible D gene (6 bases). This CDR3 is built from 14 residues. The germline V gene encodes CDR1 SGHRS and CDR2 YFSETQ. V was clipped by 1 base and J by 0 bases, with 6 bases between them. The CDR3 region is CASSLSGSTDTQYF. DNA for the CDR3: TGCGCCAGCAGCTTGAGCGGGAGCACAGATACGCAGTATTTT.